The rows below give T cell receptor beta chains drawn from one sample of a study of blood T cell repertoires in COVID-19. Using immunoSEQ multiplex PCR, the repertoire was profiled, and TCRdb retains in-frame clones only, with some absent. The table lists over 200,000 clones, roughly 87% of them singletons. Sequencing input: PBMCs or T cells enriched from blood (not recorded which). The receptors stem from a man under 40 who had recovered from COVID-19. CDR3s include the opening cysteine and the closing phenylalanine or tryptophan. D genes are given only for firm matches. Not all rows give a size; the values are once, few, many and, for expanded clones, a class.

>14|TRBJ1-6|.|.|TRBV5-1
CASSLAGYGSPLHF
TGCGCCAGCAGCTTAGCAGGGTATGGTTCACCCCTCCACTTT
>13|TRBJ1-5|.|.|TRBV6-5
CASSLQSYQPQHF
TGTGCCAGCAGTCTACAGTCCTATCAGCCCCAGCATTTT
>16|TRBJ2-1|.|.|TRBV5-4
CASSLEGQFSYNEQFF
TGTGCCAGCAGCTTGGAAGGACAGTTTTCCTACAATGAGCAGTTCTTC
>15|TRBJ1-4|.|.|TRBV7-2
CASSWATGLNEKLFF
TGTGCCAGCAGCTGGGCGACAGGCCTTAATGAAAAACTGTTTTTT
>11|TRBJ2-7|.|.|TRBV6-2/TRBV6-3
CASSPGTEQYF
TGTGCCAGCAGCCCTGGGACAGAGCAGTACTTC
>13|TRBJ2-4|.|.|TRBV6-1
CASSEISGNIQYF
TGTGCCAGCAGTGAAATAAGCGGGAACATTCAGTACTTC
>11|TRBJ1-1|.|.|TRBV10-2
CASHGGVEAFF
TGCGCCAGCCATGGGGGGGTTGAAGCTTTCTTT
>16|TRBJ1-3|.|once|TRBV7-2
CASSLSARVSGNTIYF
TGTGCCAGCAGCTTATCAGCCAGGGTCTCTGGAAACACCATATATTTT
>19|TRBJ2-1|TRBD2|.|TRBV14
CASSPGLAGGPILYNEQFF
TGTGCCAGCAGTCCCGGACTAGCGGGGGGCCCTATCCTGTACAATGAGCAGTTCTTC
>19|TRBJ2-1|TRBD2|.|TRBV11-3
CASSLEGLAGTSTYNEQFF
TGTGCCAGCAGCTTAGAGGGACTAGCGGGAACCAGCACCTACAATGAGCAGTTCTTC